This entry describes one TCR beta chain. Its target is unknown. Sequencing used immunoSEQ multiplex PCR; TCRdb keeps in-frame clones, though not all of them. The table lists about 14,000 clones, roughly 86% of them singletons. Patients all relapsed after autologous stem cell transplantation, and there was variation in brentuximab vedotin exposure. The record originates from a study of PD-1 blockade in classical Hodgkin lymphoma. About the research overall: Patients got intravenous nivolumab 3 mg/kg every 2 weeks.

V dropped 6 bases and J dropped 3 bases, with 12 bases sitting between them. The CDR3 is 14 amino acids. In germline, CDR1 is MNHEY, CDR2 SVGAGI. Study-level results: CD4+ TCR diversity climbed significantly by C4D1, unlike CD8+ TCR diversity.

The specimen was peripheral blood mononuclear cells (PBMCs), collected at baseline. The sequence came from a human donor with classical Hodgkin lymphoma. The J gene is TRBJ2-1, the V gene TRBV6-5; perhaps TRBD2 as D (7 bases). For the CDR3, the DNA is TGTGCCAGCAGGCCCGGGGGGCTCTACAATGAGCAGTTCTTC. It translates to CASRPGGLYNEQFF.